In this sample, the clone carrying this TCR beta chain turned up a few times. The antigen is undetermined. The data stem from a study of CD8 T cells in ankylosing spondylitis. General observations from the study: Significant enrichment of disease-linked clones was reported in matched ankylosing spondylitis synovial fluid. Seemingly distinctive of ankylosing spondylitis blood was a TCR beta motif formed by eight highly homologous variants.

Preparation of TCR beta libraries was done by quantitative 5'-RACE with molecular barcodes. TCRdb itself ran the 5' RACE reads through MiXCR, one entry per CDR3 protein. The sample has 210,000 or so distinct CDR3 sequences; 20% to 30% are singletons. This CDR3 is built from 14 residues. Trimming removed 7 bases from V and 7 bases from J; junction bases left unmatched: 12. Germline CDR1 reads SQVTM; CDR2 reads ANQGSEA. The sequencing input was blood, either unsorted or a sorted T cell fraction (not recorded which). This chain connects TRBV29-1 to TRBJ2-1; 8 bases are a match to TRBD2. This TCR was recovered from a male donor with ankylosing spondylitis or in good health (not recorded which). In DNA form, the CDR3 reads TGCAGCGCGGCTGGGACTAGAGTGCTGAATGAGCAGTTCTTC. Protein: CSAAGTRVLNEQFF.